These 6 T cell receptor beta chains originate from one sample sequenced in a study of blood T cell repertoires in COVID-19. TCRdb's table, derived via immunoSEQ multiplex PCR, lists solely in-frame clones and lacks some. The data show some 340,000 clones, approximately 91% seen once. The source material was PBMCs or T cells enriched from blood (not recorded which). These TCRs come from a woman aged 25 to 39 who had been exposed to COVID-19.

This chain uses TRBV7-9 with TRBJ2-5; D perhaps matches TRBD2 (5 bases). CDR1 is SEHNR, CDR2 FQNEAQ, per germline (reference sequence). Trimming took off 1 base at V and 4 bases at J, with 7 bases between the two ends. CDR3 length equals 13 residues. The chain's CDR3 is CASSLDGRETQYF. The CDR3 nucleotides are TGTGCCAGCAGCTTAGATGGGAGAGAGACCCAGTACTTC.

In nucleotides, the CDR3 is TGTGCCAGCAGGGGGGACCCGGGACAGCTAAACTATGGCTACACCTTC. Its translation is CASRGDPGQLNYGYTF. The rearrangement joins TRBV28 to TRBJ1-2; 7 positions agree with TRBD1. V lost 6 bases and J lost 2; bases outside the gene matches: 12. In germline, CDR1 is MDHEN, CDR2 SYDVKM. This CDR3 is 16 amino acids long.

CDR3 sequence (DNA): TGCAGTGCTAGTGGCGGGGGGGCCTACGAGCAGTACTTC. This sequence encodes CSASGGGAYEQYF. The chain combines TRBV20-1 with TRBJ2-7, with 9 nucleotides matching TRBD2. Germline assignment: CDR1 DFQATT and CDR2 SNEGSKA (reference sequence). This CDR3 comprises 13 residues. With V trimmed by 3 bases and J by 2 bases, 2 bases remained unmatched.

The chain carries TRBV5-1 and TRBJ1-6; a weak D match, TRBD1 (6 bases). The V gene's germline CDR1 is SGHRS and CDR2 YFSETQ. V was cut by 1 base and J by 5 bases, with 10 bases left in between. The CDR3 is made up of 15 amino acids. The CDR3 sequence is CASSLRGGHNSPLHF. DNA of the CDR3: TGCGCCAGCAGCTTGCGCGGGGGGCATAATTCACCCCTCCACTTT.

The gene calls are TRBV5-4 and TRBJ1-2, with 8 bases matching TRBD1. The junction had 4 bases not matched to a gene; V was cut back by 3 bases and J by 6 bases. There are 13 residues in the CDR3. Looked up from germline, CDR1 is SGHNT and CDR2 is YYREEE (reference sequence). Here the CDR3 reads CASSSNRGDGYTF. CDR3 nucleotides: TGTGCCAGCAGCTCAAACAGGGGGGATGGCTACACCTTC.

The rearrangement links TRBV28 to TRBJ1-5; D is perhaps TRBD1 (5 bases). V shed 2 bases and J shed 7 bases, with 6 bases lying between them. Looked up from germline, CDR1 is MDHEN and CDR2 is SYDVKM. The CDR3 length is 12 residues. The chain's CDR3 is CASSLTGQPQHF. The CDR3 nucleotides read TGTGCCAGCAGTTTAACAGGCCAGCCCCAGCATTTT.